These T cell receptor beta chains were read from a single sample in a study of blood T cell repertoires in COVID-19. The protocol was immunoSEQ multiplex PCR, while the TCRdb copy is restricted to in-frame clones and leaves out a portion. The sample has about 130,000 clones, around 88% seen once. Material for sequencing was peripheral blood. These receptor sequences come from a man aged 45-65 years with acute or convalescent COVID-19. The CDR3 runs from the conserved cysteine through the conserved F or W. Each record gives: J gene, clone size, V gene, D gene, CDR3 protein, CDR3 DNA. A D gene is named only where the DNA matches it firmly. A row's size may be missing; if present it is once, few, many or a size class.

>TRBJ1-1|-|TRBV18|TRBD1
CASSPPAGGAFF
TGTGCCAGCTCACCACCAGCAGGGGGAGCTTTCTTT
>TRBJ1-2|-|TRBV19|-
CASSIVERRYGYTF
TGTGCCAGTAGTATTGTTGAGCGACGCTATGGCTACACCTTC
>TRBJ2-1|once|TRBV7-9|-
CASSPQGGEQFF
TGTGCCAGCAGCCCTCAGGGGGGTGAGCAGTTCTTC
>TRBJ1-6|once|TRBV5-1|-
CASRGGESYNSPLHF
TGCGCCAGCAGGGGAGGGGAATCCTATAATTCACCCCTCCACTTT
>TRBJ1-3|-|TRBV7-2|-
CASSSAGFSGNTIYF
TGTGCCAGCAGCTCCGCAGGCTTCTCTGGAAACACCATATATTTT
>TRBJ2-1|-|TRBV7-8|TRBD1
CASSQTGVGTYNEQFF
TGTGCCAGCAGCCAAACAGGGGTTGGCACCTACAATGAGCAGTTCTTC
>TRBJ1-1|-|TRBV30|TRBD1
CAWSVLQGITEAFF
TGTGCCTGGAGTGTACTACAGGGGATCACTGAAGCTTTCTTT
>TRBJ1-3|-|TRBV3-1/TRBV3-2|-
CASSQAGNTIYF
TGTGCCAGCAGCCAAGCGGGGAACACCATATATTTT
>TRBJ2-7|once|TRBV10-3|TRBD1
CATGTGGPYEQYF
TGTGCCACAGGGACAGGGGGTCCCTACGAGCAGTACTTC
>TRBJ2-7|-|TRBV5-4|TRBD2
CASSAGETYEQYF
TGTGCCAGCAGCGCGGGAGAGACCTACGAGCAGTACTTC
>TRBJ1-4|-|TRBV5-1|TRBD1
CASSIGTGSEKLFF
TGCGCCAGCAGCATCGGGACAGGGAGTGAAAAACTGTTTTTT
>TRBJ2-7|-|TRBV9|TRBD2
CASSGAGYGEQYF
TGTGCCAGCAGCGGAGCGGGGTATGGCGAGCAGTACTTC
>TRBJ1-1|few|TRBV12-3/TRBV12-4|-
CASSTENTEAFF
TGTGCCAGCAGTACAGAGAACACTGAAGCTTTCTTT
>TRBJ1-4|few|TRBV5-1|TRBD1
CASSSLTGNEKLFF
TGCGCCAGCAGCTCGCTGACAGGGAATGAAAAACTGTTTTTT
>TRBJ1-6|-|TRBV30|-
CAWRGQYNSPLHF
TGTGCCTGGAGAGGACAGTATAATTCACCCCTCCACTTT
>TRBJ1-2|once|TRBV6-5|-
CASKTGYGYTF
TGTGCCAGCAAAACAGGGTATGGCTACACCTTC
>TRBJ1-6|-|TRBV27|TRBD1
CASSLGGTGNSPLHF
TGTGCCAGCAGTCTAGGGGGCACGGGTAATTCACCCCTCCACTTT
>TRBJ2-2|once|TRBV28|-
CAIQDKFNTGELFF
TGTGCCATCCAGGACAAGTTCAACACCGGGGAGCTGTTTTTT
>TRBJ2-1|-|TRBV5-1|TRBD2
CASSDGATSGSYNEQFF
TGCGCCAGCAGCGACGGGGCGACTAGCGGGTCCTACAATGAGCAGTTCTTC
>TRBJ2-1|-|TRBV28|TRBD2
CASGTGTLRGWQFF
TGTGCCAGCGGAACGGGGACCTTGCGGGGGTGGCAGTTCTTC
>TRBJ2-1|-|TRBV5-1|TRBD2
CASSREGIAGEDEQFF
TGCGCCAGCAGCCGCGAAGGAATAGCGGGAGAGGATGAGCAGTTCTTC
>TRBJ1-2|-|TRBV4-1|-
CASSRAGRGDYGYTF
TGCGCCAGCAGCCGGGCCGGTCGTGGCGACTATGGCTACACCTTC
>TRBJ1-4|few|TRBV2|-
CASSAMVPNWEKLFF
TGTGCCAGCTCCGCTATGGTGCCAAACTGGGAAAAACTGTTTTTT
>TRBJ1-1|-|TRBV5-6|-
CASSLQGGGEAFF
TGTGCCAGCAGCTTGCAAGGCGGGGGGGAAGCTTTCTTT
>TRBJ2-5|-|TRBV19|-
CASSITGTSAYQETQYF
TGTGCCAGTAGTATAACTGGGACTTCAGCGTACCAAGAGACCCAGTACTTC
>TRBJ2-1|-|TRBV7-2|TRBD2
CASSSWTSEYNEQFF
TGTGCCAGCAGCTCTTGGACTAGCGAGTACAATGAGCAGTTCTTC
>TRBJ2-5|-|TRBV6-5|-
CASSYSWSGETQYF
TGTGCCAGCAGTTACTCGTGGAGCGGAGAGACCCAGTACTTC
>TRBJ1-2|-|TRBV9|TRBD1
CASSAGQGLGYTF
TGTGCCAGCAGCGCTGGACAGGGTCTAGGCTACACCTTC
>TRBJ1-1|-|TRBV5-1|TRBD1
CASSLGWTGGTEAFF
TGCGCCAGCAGCTTGGGATGGACAGGGGGCACTGAAGCTTTCTTT
>TRBJ1-2|-|TRBV19|-
CASSMEVAGIIYGYTF
TGTGCCAGTAGTATGGAGGTGGCCGGCATAATCTATGGCTACACCTTC
>TRBJ1-6|-|TRBV6-1|-
CASSDVRGHSPLHF
TGTGCCAGCAGTGACGTCAGGGGACATTCACCCCTCCACTTT
>TRBJ1-1|-|TRBV10-2|-
CASSNIIGNTEAFF
TGCGCCAGCAGTAACATTATTGGGAACACTGAAGCTTTCTTT
>TRBJ1-6|-|TRBV28|-
CASTPVGGAAYNSPLHF
TGTGCCAGCACCCCCGTGGGGGGGGCGGCCTATAATTCACCCCTCCACTTT
>TRBJ1-3|-|TRBV5-5|TRBD1
CASSDRTGGNTIYF
TGTGCCAGCAGCGACCGGACAGGCGGAAACACCATATATTTT
>TRBJ2-2|-|TRBV9|TRBD1
CASSVGGTGIAGELFF
TGTGCCAGCAGCGTAGGAGGGACAGGGATCGCCGGGGAGCTGTTTTTT
>TRBJ1-2|-|TRBV19|TRBD1
CASSPSYGTGGYGYTF
TGTGCCAGTAGTCCCTCGTATGGGACAGGCGGCTATGGCTACACCTTC
>TRBJ1-1|-|TRBV28|-
CASSPSWNTEAFF
TGTGCCAGCAGCCCCTCCTGGAACACTGAAGCTTTCTTT
>TRBJ1-1|-|TRBV7-2|TRBD1
CASSWPPGGSGAFF
TGTGCCAGCAGCTGGCCCCCAGGGGGCTCGGGAGCTTTCTTT
>TRBJ1-5|-|TRBV4-1|-
CASSLLVDQPQHF
TGCGCCAGCAGCCTCCTAGTAGATCAGCCCCAGCATTTT
>TRBJ2-3|-|TRBV7-3|TRBD2
CASSSGTSGDTQYF
TGTGCCAGCAGCTCTGGGACTAGCGGCGATACGCAGTATTTT
>TRBJ1-4|-|TRBV10-2|-
CASSEPGLKLFF
TGCGCCAGCAGTGAGCCAGGGCTCAAACTGTTTTTT
>TRBJ1-2|-|TRBV7-9|-
CASSLRQSQTAGYTF
TGTGCCAGCAGCTTACGACAGTCCCAAACGGCTGGCTACACCTTC
>TRBJ1-2|-|TRBV5-5|TRBD1
CASSNPRGSDGYTF
TGTGCCAGCAGCAACCCCAGGGGGAGTGATGGCTACACCTTC
>TRBJ1-1|-|TRBV15|TRBD1
CATRPDRYTEAFF
TGTGCCACCAGACCGGACAGGTACACTGAAGCTTTCTTT
>TRBJ2-1|-|TRBV28|-
CASSFWQVNEQFF
TGTGCCAGCAGTTTTTGGCAGGTAAATGAGCAGTTCTTC
>TRBJ2-7|-|TRBV28|-
CASSSGAPYEQYF
TGTGCCAGCAGTTCTGGGGCCCCCTACGAGCAGTACTTC